Listed below are T cell receptor beta chains from one sample, sequenced in a study of early T cells in non-severe SARS-CoV-2 infection. TCRdb analysed the 5' RACE reads with MiXCR anew, one entry per CDR3 protein. The repertoire has about 110,000 distinct CDR3 sequences, about 12% of them found once; the top ten carry roughly 2.9%. Sequenced input: whole blood. The receptors originated from an adult who was a healthcare worker with PCR-confirmed SARS-CoV-2 infection or an uninfected control (not recorded which). Both conserved end residues are part of each CDR3. A D gene is named only where the DNA matches it firmly. The size field is filled for only some rows; it gives once, few, many or a size class.

v_gene	j_gene	abundance	d_gene	CDR3aa	CDR3nt
TRBV11-2	TRBJ1-5	many	-	CASSLMGAGQPQHF	TGTGCCAGCAGCTTAATGGGGGCGGGTCAGCCCCAGCATTTT
TRBV6-5	TRBJ1-3	many	TRBD1	CASSYTTGSGNTIYF	TGTGCCAGCAGTTACACGACAGGGTCTGGAAACACCATATATTTT
TRBV18	TRBJ2-7	-	-	CASSEDIYGEQYF	TGTGCCAGCTCAGAGGACATCTACGGGGAGCAGTACTTC
TRBV12-3/TRBV12-4	TRBJ2-7	many	-	CASSLYPFEQYF	TGTGCCAGCAGCCTGTACCCTTTCGAGCAGTACTTC
TRBV4-1	TRBJ2-7	many	TRBD1	CASSRDGTGVSYEQYF	TGCGCCAGCAGCCGTGACGGGACAGGGGTCTCCTACGAGCAGTACTTC
TRBV28	TRBJ2-5	few	-	CASSLSRHQETQYF	TGTGCCAGCAGTTTGAGTAGACACCAAGAGACCCAGTACTTC
TRBV7-9	TRBJ2-5	few	TRBD1	CASSIPGGGEQYF	TGTGCCAGCAGCATCCCAGGGGGCGGGGAGCAGTACTTC
TRBV11-3	TRBJ1-1	-	-	CASSPTGEKTEAFF	TGTGCCAGCAGCCCGACAGGAGAGAAGACTGAAGCTTTCTTT
TRBV5-4	TRBJ1-1	-	TRBD1	CASSLQGSNTEAFF	TGTGCCAGCAGCTTACAGGGGTCGAACACTGAAGCTTTCTTT
TRBV5-1	TRBJ2-1	-	TRBD2	CASSIPGLDNEQFF	TGCGCCAGCAGCATACCGGGACTAGATAATGAGCAGTTCTTC
TRBV11-3	TRBJ2-5	many	-	CASQIGGWGPTRQETQYF	TGTGCCAGCCAGATCGGAGGATGGGGGCCCACACGCCAAGAGACCCAGTACTTC
TRBV7-2	TRBJ2-1	many	-	CASSRRGGNEQFF	TGTGCCAGCAGTCGCAGGGGAGGCAATGAGCAGTTCTTC
TRBV7-2	TRBJ1-2	-	-	CASKPRGDYGYTF	TGTGCCAGCAAGCCCAGGGGAGACTATGGCTACACCTTC
TRBV28	TRBJ2-1	-	TRBD2	CASSSVAGPYNEQFF	TGTGCCAGCAGTTCCGTAGCGGGCCCATACAATGAGCAGTTCTTC
TRBV6-1	TRBJ2-7	few	TRBD1	CASSRTGGFYEQYF	TGTGCCAGCAGTCGGACAGGGGGATTCTACGAGCAGTACTTC
TRBV7-9	TRBJ2-3	-	-	CASSFKGDTDTQYF	TGTGCCAGCAGCTTCAAAGGTGACACAGATACGCAGTATTTT
TRBV27	TRBJ2-1	few	-	CASRQMLSHNEQFF	TGTGCCAGCAGACAAATGCTTAGCCACAATGAGCAGTTCTTC
TRBV11-2	TRBJ2-5	many	TRBD2	CASSSPGLAALETQYF	TGTGCCAGCAGCTCTCCCGGACTAGCGGCGCTGGAGACCCAGTACTTC
TRBV29-1	TRBJ2-7	many	-	CSGQVGPYEQYF	TGCAGCGGTCAGGTGGGGCCCTACGAGCAGTACTTC
TRBV7-6	TRBJ2-2	-	TRBD1	CASSWTGINTGELFF	TGTGCCAGCAGCTGGACAGGGATCAACACCGGGGAGCTGTTTTTT
TRBV5-6	TRBJ2-1	many	TRBD2	CASSLRGTGTSHYNEQFF	TGTGCCAGCAGCTTGCGAGGGACCGGGACTAGCCATTACAATGAGCAGTTCTTC
TRBV6-5	TRBJ2-5	-	TRBD1	CASSSPLDRGKTSRETQYF	TGTGCCAGCAGTTCACCTCTGGACAGGGGCAAGACTAGCCGAGAGACCCAGTACTTC
TRBV5-1	TRBJ1-6	-	TRBD1	CASSLGTGEDSPLHF	TGCGCCAGCAGCCTAGGGACAGGGGAAGACTCACCCCTCCACTTT